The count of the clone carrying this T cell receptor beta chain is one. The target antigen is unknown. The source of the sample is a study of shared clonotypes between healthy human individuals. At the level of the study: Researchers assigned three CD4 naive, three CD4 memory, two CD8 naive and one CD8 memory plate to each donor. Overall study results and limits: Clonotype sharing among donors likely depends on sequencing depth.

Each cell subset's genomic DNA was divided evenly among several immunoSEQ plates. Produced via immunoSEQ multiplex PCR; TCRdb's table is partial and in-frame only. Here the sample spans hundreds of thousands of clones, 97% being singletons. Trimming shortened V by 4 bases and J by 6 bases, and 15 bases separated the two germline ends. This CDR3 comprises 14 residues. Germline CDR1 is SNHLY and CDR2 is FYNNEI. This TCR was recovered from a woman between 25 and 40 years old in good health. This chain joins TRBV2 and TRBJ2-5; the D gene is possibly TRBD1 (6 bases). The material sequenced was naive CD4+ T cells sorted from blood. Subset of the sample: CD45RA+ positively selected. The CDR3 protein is CASSGTEVGQTQYF. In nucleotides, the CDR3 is TGTGCCAGCAGTGGGACAGAGGTAGGACAGACCCAGTACTTC. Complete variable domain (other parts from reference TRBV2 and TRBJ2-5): EPEVTQTPSHQVTQMGQEVILRCVPISNHLYFYWYRQILGQKVEFLVSFYNNEISEKSEIFDDQFSVERPDGSNFTLKIRSTKLEDSAMYFCASSGTEVGQTQYFGPGTRLLVL.